This T cell receptor (beta chain) appears in the sequencing data of a study of PD-1 blockade in mismatch repair-deficient tumors. Study-level information: Patients had around 11 mismatch repair-deficient cancer types, all previously treated and progressing.

Study-wide results and caveats: After pembrolizumab, tumor-resident clones rose rapidly, then generally contracted before radiologic responses.

Here immunoSEQ multiplex PCR was the method, and the copy in TCRdb shows in-frame clones only, minus some. The sample holds about 51,000 clones, around four fifths seen once. All patients were mismatch repair deficient, assessed by either PCR or immunohistochemistry. Germline values: CDR1 LGHNA, CDR2 YSLEER. Trimming cost V 1 base and J 6 bases, with 19 bases left between them. The CDR3 is 17 amino acids. Regarding this clone: What it recognizes is unknown.

The chain recombines TRBV4-3 with TRBJ2-1; D not resolved. The source of this sequence is an adult with mismatch repair-deficient cancer. Specimen: peripheral blood, collected 4 weeks after starting pembrolizumab. CDR3 sequence: CASSQGSIASFSNEQFF. Written as DNA, the CDR3 is TGCGCCAGCAGCCAAGGATCGATTGCTAGTTTCTCCAATGAGCAGTTCTTC.